The 20 T cell receptor beta chains below come from one sample, sequenced in a study of Graves' ophthalmopathy and Graves' hyperthyroidism. The authors amplified TCR beta CDR3 regions, and they did so from RNA transcripts for repertoire sequencing. HTBI primers primed a first-round RT-PCR, and a second-round multiplex PCR followed. TCRdb called the multiplex PCR reads again in MiXCR, with one record for every CDR3 protein. Altogether 350,000 or so distinct CDR3 sequences are present, about a sixth being singletons, with the ten largest covering 12%. What was sequenced was peripheral blood. The receptors originated from an adult man with Graves' ophthalmopathy.

This clonotype has only a few counts. The rearrangement links TRBV3-1 to TRBJ2-5; TRBD2 matches at 10 bases. With 1 base clipped from V and 3 bases from J, the junction kept 5 bases outside the gene matches. This CDR3 spans 16 amino acids. Germline V lookup: CDR1 LGHDT, CDR2 YNNKEL (reference sequence). The CDR3 spells CASSQGRTSGEETQYF. The CDR3 DNA reads as TGTGCCAGCAGCCAAGGAAGGACTAGCGGAGAAGAGACCCAGTACTTC.

At least ten counts were recorded for this clonotype. In nucleotides, the CDR3 is TGTGCCAGCAGCCAAGATTACCGGGTGGACCCTGAAGCTTTCTTT. Translating gives CASSQDYRVDPEAFF. V gene TRBV14 combines with J gene TRBJ1-1; D ambiguous. CDR1 SGHDN and CDR2 FVKESK come from the germline V gene. Trimming stripped 0 bases from V and 6 bases from J, with 14 bases between. This CDR3 is built from 15 residues. The whole variable domain, remainder taken from reference TRBV14 and TRBJ1-1, is EAGVTQFPSHSVIEKGQTVTLRCDPISGHDNLYWYRRVMGKEIKFLLHFVKESKQDESGMPNNRFLAERTGGTYSTLKVQPAELEDSGVYFCASSQDYRVDPEAFFGQGTRLTVV.

The chain carries TRBV2 and TRBJ1-2; no firm D call. The ends were cut back, 8 bases at V and 10 bases at J, with 11 bases in the middle. Per the germline V gene, CDR1 is SNHLY and CDR2 is FYNNEI. The CDR3 length is 10 residues. In nucleotides, the CDR3 is TGTGCCAGCTGGCTGGGATCCTACACCTTC. Residues: CASWLGSYTF.

This clonotype was counted at least ten times. The chain combines TRBV28 with TRBJ1-5; 9 bases are a match to TRBD1. The CDR3 has 17 residues. Trimming cost V 3 bases and J 0 bases; bases outside gene matches: 6. Germline CDR1 is MDHEN and CDR2 is SYDVKM. The CDR3 DNA reads TGTGCCAGCAGTTTCCCGGGACAGGGTTTTAGCAATCAGCCCCAGCATTTT. Translated, it gives CASSFPGQGFSNQPQHF.

This clonotype has a count of ten or more. A junction boundary mismatches the germline segment, possibly from a read error. The V gene is TRBV7-2, the J gene TRBJ1-2; 8 bases line up with TRBD1. Germline V gene data show CDR1 as SGHTA and CDR2 as FQGNSA. CDR3 length equals 14 residues. CDR3 coding DNA: TGTGCCAGCAGCGCTGACAGGGGCGGAGATGGCTGCACCTTC. Its protein product is CASSADRGGDGCTF.

The genes are TRBV29-1 and TRBJ1-1, with D tentatively TRBD1 (5 bases). Per germline, CDR1 SQVTM and CDR2 ANQGSEA. With 7 bases removed from V and 0 bases from J, the gap between germline ends came to 12 bases. The CDR3 extends over 13 amino acids. In DNA, the CDR3 is TGCAGCGCTTCCGGGACGGTGAACACTGAAGCTTTCTTT. As protein: CSASGTVNTEAFF.

This clonotype appeared many times. This sequence joins TRBV5-5 and TRBJ1-5; weak D call: TRBD1 (6 bases). The ends were cut back, 1 base at V and 7 bases at J, with 9 bases in the middle. CDR1 is SGHKS and CDR2 is YYEKEE in the germline V gene (reference sequence). The CDR3 runs 13 residues. For the CDR3, the DNA is TGTGCCAGCAGCTTGAGGGGGGCCCAGCCCCAGCATTTT. The encoded protein is CASSLRGAQPQHF.

Ten or more counts support this clonotype. The chain employs TRBV12-3 or TRBV12-4 and TRBJ1-3; D not resolved. CDR3 length equals 15 residues. Between the trimmed V and J ends, which lost 5 bases and 2 bases, there was a span of 13 bases. This chain's CDR3 is CASSPITAAGNTIYF. The CDR3 DNA sequence: TGTGCCAGCAGTCCGATTACAGCGGCTGGAAACACCATATATTTT.

In its sample, this clonotype was seen many times. The rearrangement uses TRBV27 and TRBJ1-1; D gene unclear. The CDR3 is 16 amino acids. V was clipped by 0 bases and J by 3 bases, with 14 bases between them. The germline V gene has CDR1 MNHEY and CDR2 SMNVEV (reference sequence). The CDR3 here is CASSLSSRVRDTEAFF. The CDR3 DNA is TGTGCCAGCAGTTTATCTTCGAGGGTACGGGACACTGAAGCTTTCTTT.

This clonotype was observed many times. V usage is TRBV4-2 and J usage is TRBJ2-7; 7 bases are shared with TRBD1. Germline assignment: CDR1 LGHNA and CDR2 YNFKEQ. J was trimmed by 6 bases and V by 4 bases; bases with no gene match: 9. The CDR3 has 14 amino acids. The CDR3 spells CASSPTTGLGEQYF. The DNA for the CDR3 is TGTGCCAGCAGCCCAACGACAGGGTTAGGCGAGCAGTACTTC.

This sequence joins TRBV12-3 or TRBV12-4 and TRBJ1-2; 11 nucleotides align to TRBD1. The CDR3 has 16 residues. J was trimmed by 3 bases and V by 4 bases; bases with no gene match: 7. The CDR3 coding sequence is TGTGCCAGCAGTTGGGTGGGGACAGGGGGAGACTATGGCTACACCTTC. It encodes CASSWVGTGGDYGYTF.

The table lists this clonotype with many counts. The V call is TRBV6-1, the J call TRBJ2-7; maybe TRBD1 (5 bases). This CDR3 is 15 amino acids long. Germline loops: CDR1 MNHNS, CDR2 SASEGT. Trimming removed 6 bases from V and 6 bases from J, with 21 bases in between. CDR3 DNA: TGTGCCAGCAGCCCTCCCACTCTTGGGGCTCGCGAGCAGTACTTC. Translation gives CASSPPTLGAREQYF.

This clonotype showed up just a few times. This chain connects TRBV28 to TRBJ2-7; 10 nucleotides match TRBD2. The CDR3 totals 15 residues. CDR1 and CDR2 (germline): MDHEN, SYDVKM. Trimming cost V 4 bases and J 2 bases; bases outside gene matches: 5. The CDR3 sequence is CASSSRSGRTYEQYF. The CDR3 DNA reads as TGTGCCAGCAGTTCCCGTAGCGGGAGGACCTACGAGCAGTACTTC. The full variable domain, in which reference TRBV28 and TRBJ2-7 provide the parts outside the CDR3, is DVKVTQSSRYLVKRTGEKVFLECVQDMDHENMFWYRQDPGLGLRLIYFSYDVKMKEKGDIPEGYSVSREKKERFSLILESASTNQTSMYLCASSSRSGRTYEQYFGPGTRLTVT.

The chain has TRBV12-3 or TRBV12-4 and TRBJ1-1; the D is unclear. V lost 3 bases and J lost 1, with 9 bases in between. The CDR3 sequence is 14 residues long. The DNA for the CDR3 is TGTGCCAGCAGTTTGCGGGTGCGGAACACTGAAGCTTTCTTT. Amino acid sequence: CASSLRVRNTEAFF.

This clonotype has a count of ten or more. The chain uses TRBV13 and TRBJ2-7; 7 positions match TRBD1. Germline values: CDR1 PRHDT, CDR2 FYEKMQ (reference sequence). Trimming removed 2 bases from V and 4 bases from J; junction bases left unmatched: 8. The CDR3 covers 15 residues. For the CDR3, the DNA is TGTGCCAGCAGCTTAACGGGGACAGAGAGATACGAGCAGTACTTC. Residues: CASSLTGTERYEQYF.

This clonotype was picked up many times. The chain carries TRBV20-1 and TRBJ2-4; D not certain. Germline V gene sequence: CDR1 DFQATT, CDR2 SNEGSKA (reference sequence). There are 16 residues in the CDR3. The ends were cut back, 1 base at V and 0 bases at J, with 13 bases in the middle. The CDR3 DNA follows: TGCAGTGCTAGAGGAAAACCGTCGGAAGCCAAAAACATTCAGTACTTC. It codes for CSARGKPSEAKNIQYF.

This clonotype was seen repeatedly, ten times or more. This chain uses TRBV2 with TRBJ2-5; D ambiguous. The length of the CDR3 is 12 residues. Trimming took off 3 bases at V and 4 bases at J, with 6 bases between the two ends. The V gene's germline CDR1 is SNHLY and CDR2 FYNNEI. The CDR3 region has the DNA TGTGCCAGCAGTGATGTATCAGAGACCCAGTACTTC. It specifies CASSDVSETQYF.

This clonotype was counted many times. The chain employs TRBV4-1 and TRBJ1-2; TRBD1 aligns across 7 bases. Losses at the gene ends were 0 bases for V and 6 bases for J; bases not matched to a gene: 7. This CDR3 region has 15 residues. Looked up from germline, CDR1 is MGHRA and CDR2 is YSYEKL. In DNA, the CDR3 is TGCGCCAGCAGCCAAGAGGGAACAGGGGTGAATGGCTACACCTTC. Its translation: CASSQEGTGVNGYTF.

Written as DNA, the CDR3 is TGTGCCAGCAGGGGAAGAGAGGGAGAAGGCTACACCTTC. It yields the protein CASRGREGEGYTF. The rearrangement links TRBV6-1 to TRBJ1-2, with D uncertain. Germline V gene sequence: CDR1 MNHNS, CDR2 SASEGT. This CDR3 spans 13 amino acids. With 6 bases removed from V and 8 bases from J, the gap between germline ends came to 16 bases.

This clonotype has a count of ten or more. The V gene is TRBV5-1, the J gene TRBJ2-7, with D possibly matching TRBD2 (6 bases). Trimming left V 4 bases short and J 5 bases short, with 19 bases between. CDR1 and CDR2 (germline): SGHRS, YFSETQ. The length of the CDR3 is 15 residues. The CDR3 DNA reads TGCGCCAGCAGCGAAGGCCGGAGGGGTAAGAACGAGCAGTACTTC. Translated, it gives CASSEGRRGKNEQYF.